This T cell receptor beta chain was sequenced in a study of early stage breast cancer tumors. Study summary: Average read coverage per sample was roughly 9.7-fold.

Generated by immunoSEQ multiplex PCR, the TCRdb table keeps only in-frame clones and is missing some. The data show 25,000 to 35,000 clones, roughly four fifths seen once. The CDR3 covers 17 residues. The trim removed 3 bases at V and 5 bases at J, leaving 10 bases unmatched. Germline V lookup: CDR1 LGHNT, CDR2 FRNRAP. Comment on this clone: As yet, its antigen is unknown.

Whole-study results and caveats: Most shared enriched TCRB sequences were commonly generated ones.

The gene calls are TRBV12-5 and TRBJ2-1; TRBD2 agrees at 10 bases. This TCR was recovered from a person aged 25 to 40 with breast cancer. Sequencing was done on a sample of breast tumor tissue. In nucleotides, the CDR3 is TGTGCTAGTGGTTTCCAACCCCTAGCGGGAGCAAACAATGAGCAGTTCTTC. Amino acid sequence: CASGFQPLAGANNEQFF. The variable domain in full, completed from reference TRBV12-5 and TRBJ2-1, reads DARVTQTPRHKVTEMGQEVTMRCQPILGHNTVFWYRQTMMQGLELLAYFRNRAPLDDSGMPKDRFSAEMPDATLATLKIQPSEPRDSAVYFCASGFQPLAGANNEQFFGPGTRLTVL.